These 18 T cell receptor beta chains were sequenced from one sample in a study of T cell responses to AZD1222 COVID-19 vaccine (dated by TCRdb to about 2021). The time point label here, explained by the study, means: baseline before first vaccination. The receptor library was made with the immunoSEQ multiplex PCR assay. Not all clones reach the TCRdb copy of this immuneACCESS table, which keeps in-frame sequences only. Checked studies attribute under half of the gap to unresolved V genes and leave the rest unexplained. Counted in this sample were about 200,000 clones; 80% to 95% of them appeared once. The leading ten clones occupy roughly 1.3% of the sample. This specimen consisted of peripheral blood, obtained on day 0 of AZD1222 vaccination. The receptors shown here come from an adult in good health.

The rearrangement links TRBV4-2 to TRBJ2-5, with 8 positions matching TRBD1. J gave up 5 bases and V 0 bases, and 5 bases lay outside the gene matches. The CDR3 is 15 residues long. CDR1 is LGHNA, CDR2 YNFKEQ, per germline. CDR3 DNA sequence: TGTGCCAGCAGCCAAGACAGGGGGCATGGGGAGACCCAGTACTTC. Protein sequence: CASSQDRGHGETQYF.

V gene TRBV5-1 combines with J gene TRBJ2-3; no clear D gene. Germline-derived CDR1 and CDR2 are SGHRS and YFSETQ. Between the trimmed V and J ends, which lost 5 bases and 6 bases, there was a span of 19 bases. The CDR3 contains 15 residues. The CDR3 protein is CASSWDRSNSDTQYF. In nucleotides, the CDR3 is TGCGCCAGCAGTTGGGATCGCTCTAATTCGGATACGCAGTATTTT.

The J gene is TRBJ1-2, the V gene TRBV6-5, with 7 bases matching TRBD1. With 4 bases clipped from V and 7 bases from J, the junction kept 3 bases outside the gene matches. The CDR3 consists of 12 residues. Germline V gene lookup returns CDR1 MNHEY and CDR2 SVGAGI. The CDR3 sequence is CASSFEGAGYTF. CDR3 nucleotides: TGTGCCAGCAGTTTCGAGGGGGCTGGCTACACCTTC.

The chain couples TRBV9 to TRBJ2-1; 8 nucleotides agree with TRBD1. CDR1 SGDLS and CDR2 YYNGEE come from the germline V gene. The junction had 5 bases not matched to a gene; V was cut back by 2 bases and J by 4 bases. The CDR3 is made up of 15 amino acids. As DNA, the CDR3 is TGTGCCAGCAGCGTTGCGGGACAGGAATACAATGAGCAGTTCTTC. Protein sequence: CASSVAGQEYNEQFF.

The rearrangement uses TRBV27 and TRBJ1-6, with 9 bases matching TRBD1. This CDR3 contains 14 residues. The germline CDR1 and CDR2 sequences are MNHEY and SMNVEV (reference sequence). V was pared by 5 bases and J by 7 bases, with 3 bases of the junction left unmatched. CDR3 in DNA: TGTGCCAGCAGTGCCGACAGGGGGAATTCACCCCTCCACTTT. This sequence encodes CASSADRGNSPLHF.

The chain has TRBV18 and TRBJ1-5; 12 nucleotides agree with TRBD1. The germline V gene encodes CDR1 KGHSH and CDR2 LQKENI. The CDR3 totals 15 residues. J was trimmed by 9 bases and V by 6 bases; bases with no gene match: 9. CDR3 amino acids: CASSRDRGRQGPQHF. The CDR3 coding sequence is TGTGCCAGCTCCCGGGACAGGGGGCGGCAGGGGCCCCAGCATTTT.

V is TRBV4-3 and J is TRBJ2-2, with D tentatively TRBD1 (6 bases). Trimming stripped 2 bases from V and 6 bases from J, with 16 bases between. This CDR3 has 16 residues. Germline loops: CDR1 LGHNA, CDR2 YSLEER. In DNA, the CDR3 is TGCGCCAGCAGCCAAACATTTATACAGGGATCCGGGGAGCTGTTTTTT. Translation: CASSQTFIQGSGELFF.

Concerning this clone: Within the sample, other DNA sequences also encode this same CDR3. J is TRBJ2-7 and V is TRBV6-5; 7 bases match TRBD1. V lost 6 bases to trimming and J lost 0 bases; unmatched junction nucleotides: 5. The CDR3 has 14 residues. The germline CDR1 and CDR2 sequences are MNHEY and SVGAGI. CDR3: CASSRDSLSYEQYF. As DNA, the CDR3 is TGTGCCAGCAGCCGGGACAGCCTCTCCTACGAGCAGTACTTC.

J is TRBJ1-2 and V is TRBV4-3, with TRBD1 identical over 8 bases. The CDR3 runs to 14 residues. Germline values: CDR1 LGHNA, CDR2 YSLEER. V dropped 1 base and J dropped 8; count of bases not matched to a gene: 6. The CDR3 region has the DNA TGCGCCAGCAGCCAAGTGTCAGGGGGCGAGGGCTACACCTTC. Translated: CASSQVSGGEGYTF.

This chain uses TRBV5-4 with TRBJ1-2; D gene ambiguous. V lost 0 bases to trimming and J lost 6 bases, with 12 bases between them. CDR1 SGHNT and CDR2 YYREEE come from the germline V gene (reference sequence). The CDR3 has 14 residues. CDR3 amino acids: CASSLDRMRDGYTF. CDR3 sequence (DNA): TGTGCCAGCAGCTTGGATCGTATGAGGGATGGCTACACCTTC. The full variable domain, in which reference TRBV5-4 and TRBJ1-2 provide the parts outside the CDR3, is ETGVTQSPTHLIKTRGQQVTLRCSSQSGHNTVSWYQQALGQGPQFIFQYYREEENGRGNFPPRFSGLQFPNYSSELNVNALELDDSALYLCASSLDRMRDGYTFGSGTRLTVV.

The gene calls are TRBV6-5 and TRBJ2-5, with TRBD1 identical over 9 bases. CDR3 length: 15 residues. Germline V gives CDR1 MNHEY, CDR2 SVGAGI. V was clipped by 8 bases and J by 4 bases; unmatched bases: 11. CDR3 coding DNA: TGTGCCAGCGTCGACAGGGGGTGGATTGGAGAGACCCAGTACTTC. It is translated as CASVDRGWIGETQYF.

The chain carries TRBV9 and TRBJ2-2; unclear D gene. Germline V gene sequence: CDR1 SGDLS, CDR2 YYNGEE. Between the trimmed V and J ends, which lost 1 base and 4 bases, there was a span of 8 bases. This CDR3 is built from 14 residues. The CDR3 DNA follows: TGTGCCAGCAGCGTACCAGGCCGCACCGGGGAGCTGTTTTTT. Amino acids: CASSVPGRTGELFF.

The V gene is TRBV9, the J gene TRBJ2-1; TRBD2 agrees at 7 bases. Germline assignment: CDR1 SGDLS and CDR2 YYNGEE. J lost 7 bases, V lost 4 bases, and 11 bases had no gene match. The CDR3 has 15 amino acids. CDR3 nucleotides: TGTGCCAGCAGCTCAGACCCAGGGAGGGATAATGAGCAGTTCTTC. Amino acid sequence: CASSSDPGRDNEQFF.

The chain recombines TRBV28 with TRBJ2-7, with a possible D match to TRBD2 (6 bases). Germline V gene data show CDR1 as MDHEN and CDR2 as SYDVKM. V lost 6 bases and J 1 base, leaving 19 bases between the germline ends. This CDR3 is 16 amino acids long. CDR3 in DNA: TGTGCCAGCAGCTCCCCCGCAGGGCGGGGATCCTACGAGCAGTACTTC. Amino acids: CASSSPAGRGSYEQYF.

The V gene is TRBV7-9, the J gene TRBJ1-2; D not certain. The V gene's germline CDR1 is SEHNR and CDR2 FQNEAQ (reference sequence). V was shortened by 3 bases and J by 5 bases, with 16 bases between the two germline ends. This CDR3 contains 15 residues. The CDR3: CASSFPRAVQYGYTF. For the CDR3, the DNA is TGTGCCAGCAGCTTCCCCCGGGCGGTTCAATATGGCTACACCTTC.

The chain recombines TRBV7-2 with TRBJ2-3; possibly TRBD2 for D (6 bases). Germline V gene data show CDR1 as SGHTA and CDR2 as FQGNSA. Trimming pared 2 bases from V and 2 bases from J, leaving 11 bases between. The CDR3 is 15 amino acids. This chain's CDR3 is CASSLWRGDTDTQYF. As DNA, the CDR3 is TGTGCCAGCAGCTTATGGAGGGGCGACACAGATACGCAGTATTTT.

CDR3 coding DNA: TGCGCCAGCAGCCAAGAATCCGGGACAGGGAATTCACCCCTCCACTTT. Translated, it gives CASSQESGTGNSPLHF. This rearrangement joins TRBV4-3 to TRBJ1-6; TRBD1 matches at 9 bases. The ends lost 0 bases at V and 7 bases at J; junction bases unmatched: 4. The CDR3 covers 16 residues. Germline V gene sequence: CDR1 LGHNA, CDR2 YSLEER.

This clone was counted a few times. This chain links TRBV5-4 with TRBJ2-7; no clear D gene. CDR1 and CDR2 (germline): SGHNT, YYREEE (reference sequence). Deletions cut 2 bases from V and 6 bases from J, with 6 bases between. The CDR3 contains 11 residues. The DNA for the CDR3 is TGTGCCAGCAGCTTAGCTCGCGAGCAGTACTTC. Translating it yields CASSLAREQYF.